These 7 T cell receptor delta chains were sequenced from one sample in a study of Vδ1+ human thymocytes. Overall study results and limits: Thymic TRG and TRD repertoires appeared highly polyclonal.

Antigens of these TCRs are unknown. Extracted RNA was reverse transcribed into cDNA. The CDR3 regions were amplified by multiplex PCR from V-gene primers to a constant-region primer. TCRdb processed the multiplex PCR reads again with the CATT caller. The sample lists about 25,000 delta-chain clones; approximately 7% were seen once. The sample taken for sequencing was Vdelta1+ gamma-delta thymocytes from the thymus. Sample subset: FACS-sorted CD3+ TCRalphabeta- TCRVdelta1+ TCRVdelta2- thymocytes. The receptors shown here come from a girl younger than two who had congenital heart surgery.

A few counts support this clone. The J gene is TRDJ1, the V gene TRDV1, with D possibly matching TRDD3 (6 bases). V gave up 1 base and J gave up 13 bases, with 13 bases separating them. CDR3 length equals 12 residues. Per the germline V gene, CDR1 is TSWWSYY and CDR2 is QGS. The chain's CDR3 is CALGERKGEPIF. CDR3 in DNA: TGTGCTCTTGGGGAACGGAAGGGGGAACCCATCTTT.

This clone was seen a handful of times. V gene TRDV2 combines with J gene TRDJ1, with TRDD3 as a possible D gene (6 bases). The germline V gene has CDR1 GEAIGNYY and CDR2 EKD. Deletions cut 2 bases from V and 11 bases from J, with 17 bases between. CDR3 length: 13 amino acids. The CDR3 protein is CACDNVGRYGLIF. CDR3 DNA sequence: TGTGCCTGTGACAACGTTGGGAGATACGGGCTCATCTTT.

The V gene was left uncalled, and the J gene is TRDJ1; no check of the table's D call, TRDD3, against the DNA was made. The CDR3 is 18 residues long. The CDR3 DNA is TGTGCTCTTGGGGACCCCCACACCCGCCGGCAGTTACCCGATAAACTCATCTTT. It encodes CALGDPHTRRQLPDKLIF.

V and J are TRDV1 and TRDJ1; 8 positions agree with TRDD3. TCRdb gives no J gene; it was assigned here by matching the DNA to germline. The CDR3 has 21 amino acids. CDR1 and CDR2 (germline): TSWWSYY, QGS. Trimming removed 1 base from V and 4 bases from J; junction bases left unmatched: 23. This CDR3 is CALGERPSNETRGYNHDKLIF. The DNA of the CDR3 is TGTGCTCTTGGGGAACGCCCGAGTAACGAAACCAGGGGATACAATCACGATAAACTCATCTTT.

In this sample, this clone turned up a few times. The rearrangement joins TRDV1 to TRDJ1; 13 positions agree with TRDD3. From germline, CDR1 is TSWWSYY and CDR2 QGS. Trimming removed 1 base from V and 0 bases from J; junction bases left unmatched: 23. This CDR3 is 24 amino acids long. The CDR3 region has the DNA TGTGCTCTTGGGGAACCGGGAGGAGCTGCCCCCCTAACTGGGGGATACGCAGACACCGATAAACTCATCTTT. It specifies CALGEPGGAAPLTGGYADTDKLIF.

The chain has TRDV1 and TRDJ1; D remains unclear. TCRdb leaves out the J gene; it was filled in here by matching the DNA to germline. Germline V gene sequence: CDR1 TSWWSYY, CDR2 QGS. The CDR3 is 18 amino acids. The germline V and J ends were trimmed by 0 bases and 5 bases, with 22 bases remaining between them. CDR3 loop: CALGELVYRLSAPDKLIF. The CDR3 region has the DNA TGTGCTCTTGGGGAACTAGTATATCGCCTGTCCGCCCCAGATAAACTCATCTTT.

V and J are TRDV1 and TRDJ1; D gene ambiguous. The CDR3 extends over 19 amino acids. V lost 4 bases and J 10 bases, leaving 34 bases between the germline ends. Germline V gene lookup returns CDR1 TSWWSYY and CDR2 QGS. The CDR3 here is CALGVSLPSVLDGTIGLIF. The CDR3 nucleotides read TGTGCTCTTGGGGTCAGCCTCCCCTCCGTTTTAGATGGGACGATCGGACTCATCTTT.